Shown below are 9 T cell receptor beta chains from a single sample sequenced in a study of blood T cells in healthy people across ages. Primers used in a second PCR of about 6 to 11 cycles were a sample-barcoded 5' primer and a J-beta primer mix. TCRdb itself ran the 5' RACE reads through MiXCR, one entry per CDR3 protein. The sample consists of roughly 2 million distinct CDR3 sequences, roughly 49% of them appearing once. Sequenced material: blood. All receptors derive from a woman aged 40 to 50 in good health.

This clonotype was counted only a few times. Germline and junction disagree at one end, which may indicate a read error. The chain recombines TRBV7-7 with TRBJ2-5; D call uncertain. The J call could be wrong; TRBJ2-7 is a better fit for the DNA end. Looked up from germline, CDR1 is SSHAT and CDR2 is FNYEAQ (reference sequence). The CDR3 has 14 residues. The DNA for the CDR3 is TGTGCTAGCAGCTTAGTCCTCGGCGACTACGAGCAGTACTTC. Translating it yields CASSLVLGDYEQYF.

For the CDR3, the DNA is TGTGCCAGCAGTAATCAGATAGCGGATACGCAGTATTTT. As protein: CASSNQIADTQYF. The rearrangement links TRBV6-4 to TRBJ2-3; possible D gene TRBD2, 5 bases. The CDR3 is made up of 13 amino acids. Germline CDR1 is MRHNA and CDR2 is SNTAGT. V was clipped by 5 bases and J by 6 bases, with 12 bases between them.

The chain uses TRBV9 and TRBJ1-1, with 7 bases lining up with TRBD1. V gave up 2 bases and J gave up 1 base; unmatched junction bases: 5. The CDR3 runs 15 residues. CDR1 is SGDLS and CDR2 is YYNGEE in the germline V gene. This chain's CDR3 is CASSVGGQRNTEAFF. Here the CDR3 DNA reads TGTGCCAGCAGCGTGGGGGGACAGAGGAACACTGAAGCTTTCTTT.

This clonotype has just a few counts. The chain links TRBV25-1 to TRBJ2-1, with a possible D match to TRBD1 (6 bases). This CDR3 region has 13 residues. Germline CDR1 and CDR2: MGHDK and SYGVNS. The V end lost 5 bases, the J end lost 9 bases, and 14 bases lay between the germline ends. The CDR3 reads CASSKTGSGEQFF. The CDR3 DNA sequence: TGTGCCAGCAGTAAAACAGGGAGTGGTGAGCAGTTCTTC.

Turning to this clonotype: One junction end disagrees with the germline gene, perhaps due to a read error. The chain employs TRBV6-1 and TRBJ2-7, with a weak D call TRBD1 (5 bases). Germline lookup yields CDR1 MNHNS and CDR2 SASEGT. This CDR3 has 13 amino acids. DNA of the CDR3: TGTGCCAGCGGTGACAGCCCCTCCTACGAGCAGTACTTC. This translates into CASGDSPSYEQYF.

About this clonotype: A much larger clonotype is one base distant, so this may be a read error. The CDR3 nucleotides are TGTGCCAGCAGCCAACTAGCGGGGTTTGAGCAGTACTTC. Its protein product is CASSQLAGFEQYF. The chain recombines TRBV3-1 with TRBJ2-7, with 9 bases that match TRBD2. Trimming cost V 2 bases and J 7 bases; bases outside gene matches: 3. The CDR3 contains 13 residues. CDR1 is LGHDT, CDR2 YNNKEL, per germline (reference sequence).

The chain employs TRBV11-3 and TRBJ2-1; a weak D match, TRBD2 (6 bases). Germline CDR1 and CDR2: SGHNT and YENEEA. This CDR3 spans 15 amino acids. Trimming removed 2 bases from V and 8 bases from J, with 16 bases in between. CDR3 protein: CASSLYGGSGDEQFF. For the CDR3, the DNA is TGTGCCAGCAGCTTATACGGGGGTTCGGGTGATGAGCAGTTCTTC.

This rearrangement joins TRBV6-2 or TRBV6-3 to TRBJ2-1; 10 nucleotides align to TRBD2. V shed 3 bases, J shed 6 bases, and the junction held 5 bases outside the gene matches. The CDR3 extends over 15 amino acids. Germline V lookup: CDR1 MNHEY, CDR2 SVGEGT. CDR3 sequence reads: CASSYLAGGINEQFF. The CDR3 nucleotides read TGTGCCAGCAGTTATTTAGCGGGGGGCATCAATGAGCAGTTCTTC.

The chain combines TRBV27 with TRBJ1-2; D call uncertain. Germline CDR1 is MNHEY and CDR2 is SMNVEV (reference sequence). This CDR3 has 16 residues. Trimming pared 1 base from V and 8 bases from J, leaving 20 bases between. CDR3 residues: CASSLFSNSYKMGYTF. The CDR3 coding sequence is TGTGCCAGCAGTTTATTCTCCAACTCGTACAAGATGGGCTACACCTTC.